A single sample is the source of the 14 T cell receptor beta chains below, sequenced in a study of identical twins. TCRdb reanalysed the 5' RACE reads using MiXCR and keeps one entry per CDR3 protein. The table has about 530,000 distinct CDR3 sequences, around 15% seen once. These data also featured in a second study, about yellow fever vaccine responses in identical twins.

Specimen: CD4+ T cells sorted from blood. Receptors originate from a woman aged 18 to 35 in good health.

This clonotype was picked up a small number of times. The chain recombines TRBV28 with TRBJ1-2, with D perhaps matching TRBD1 (5 bases). The CDR3 runs 15 residues. V shed 2 bases and J shed 2 bases, with 12 bases lying between them. CDR1 and CDR2 (germline): MDHEN, SYDVKM. The CDR3 DNA reads TGTGCCAGCAGTTTAGGGGGAAAGGCCAACTATGGCTACACCTTC. This translates into CASSLGGKANYGYTF.

This clonotype has just a few counts. As DNA, the CDR3 is TGTGCCATCAGGGGGCAAGGGCTAAGCGAAAAACTGTTTTTT. Translated, it gives CAIRGQGLSEKLFF. This chain connects TRBV10-3 to TRBJ1-4; possibly TRBD1 for D (5 bases). This CDR3 is 14 amino acids long. Germline V gives CDR1 ENHRY, CDR2 SYGVKD. V was trimmed by 6 bases and J by 8 bases, leaving 16 bases between them.

This clonotype was observed a handful of times. This chain uses TRBV5-1 with TRBJ2-7; tentatively, D is TRBD1 (5 bases). This CDR3 comprises 16 residues. Germline CDR1 is SGHRS and CDR2 is YFSETQ. V lost 1 base to trimming and J lost 2 bases, with 16 bases between them. CDR3 in amino acids: CASSLTRTSTPYEQYV. CDR3 DNA sequence: TGCGCCAGCAGCTTGACCCGGACAAGTACCCCCTACGAGCAGTACGTC.

The V gene is TRBV15, the J gene TRBJ2-3; D gene unclear. V was shortened by 1 base and J by 2 bases, with 7 bases between the two germline ends. Germline lookup yields CDR1 LNHNV and CDR2 YYDKDF (reference sequence). This CDR3 is built from 14 residues. This CDR3 is CATSRVLDTDTQYF. CDR3 in DNA: TGTGCCACCAGCAGAGTTCTTGACACAGATACGCAGTATTTT.

This chain connects TRBV5-1 to TRBJ2-7, with 8 bases that match TRBD2. In germline, CDR1 is SGHRS, CDR2 YFSETQ. The CDR3 totals 14 residues. V gave up 4 bases and J gave up 3 bases; unmatched junction bases: 6. The CDR3 nucleotides read TGCGCCAGCAGCCATACTAGCGGTAACTACGAGCAGTACTTC. Its translation is CASSHTSGNYEQYF.

The chain couples TRBV5-1 to TRBJ2-4; possible D gene TRBD1, 7 bases. Germline CDR1 reads SGHRS; CDR2 reads YFSETQ. The CDR3 runs to 16 residues. V gave up 4 bases and J gave up 6 bases, with 20 bases separating them. CDR3 sequence (DNA): TGCGCCAGCAGCCCCGGAGGAGGGGGCTGGGGAAACATTCAGTACTTC. Its translation: CASSPGGGGWGNIQYF.

In this sample, this clonotype turned up a few times. The V and J genes are TRBV10-3 and TRBJ1-4; tentative D call: TRBD1 (5 bases). Trimming cost V 8 bases and J 6 bases, with 13 bases left between them. The CDR3 sequence is 13 residues long. CDR1 is ENHRY and CDR2 is SYGVKD in the germline V gene. DNA of the CDR3: TGTGCCATCCAGGGTGCGAGGGATGAAAAACTGTTTTTT. This codes for CAIQGARDEKLFF.

This clonotype was picked up a small number of times. V is TRBV12-3 or TRBV12-4 and J is TRBJ1-2; TRBD1 might be the D (5 bases). The CDR3 spans 15 residues. V was clipped by 3 bases and J by 4 bases, with 15 bases between them. In nucleotides, the CDR3 is TGTGCCAGCAGTTTGGGGGGAGACGTAGTCTATGGCTACACCTTC. Translating it yields CASSLGGDVVYGYTF.

This clonotype appeared many times. The V and J genes are TRBV5-6 and TRBJ2-6; no reliable D call. Germline lookup yields CDR1 SGHDT and CDR2 YYEEEE. With 0 bases removed from V and 1 base from J, the gap between germline ends came to 23 bases. This CDR3 has 21 residues. The DNA of the CDR3 is TGTGCCAGCAGCTTGGAGTTCTTCCGCTCCGGCCTGGGGTCTGGGGCCAACGTCCTGACTTTC. Protein sequence: CASSLEFFRSGLGSGANVLTF.

This clonotype was counted many times. The J gene is TRBJ2-3, the V gene TRBV14; unclear D gene. V was trimmed by 1 base and J by 1 base, leaving 12 bases between them. Germline V gene data show CDR1 as SGHDN and CDR2 as FVKESK. This CDR3 is built from 16 residues. For the CDR3, the DNA is TGTGCCAGCAGCCAAGCCCTCTCCGCCCGCACAGATACGCAGTATTTT. It translates to CASSQALSARTDTQYF. The full variable domain, its missing parts supplied by reference TRBV14 and TRBJ2-3, is EAGVTQFPSHSVIEKGQTVTLRCDPISGHDNLYWYRRVMGKEIKFLLHFVKESKQDESGMPNNRFLAERTGGTYSTLKVQPAELEDSGVYFCASSQALSARTDTQYFGPGTRLTVL.

This chain joins TRBV3-1 and TRBJ2-7; 9 bases agree with TRBD1. This CDR3 contains 17 residues. V shed 1 base, J shed 2 bases, and the junction held 9 bases outside the gene matches. Germline V lookup: CDR1 LGHDT, CDR2 YNNKEL (reference sequence). The DNA for the CDR3 is TGTGCCAGCAGCCAAGCCGGGACAGGGCCCCGGACCTACGAGCAGTACGTC. Its translation is CASSQAGTGPRTYEQYV.

V gene TRBV27 combines with J gene TRBJ2-7, with D perhaps being TRBD1 or TRBD2 (5 bases each). V lost 4 bases and J lost 3, with 16 bases in between. Germline V gene data show CDR1 as MNHEY and CDR2 as SMNVEV (reference sequence). CDR3 length: 15 residues. The CDR3 here is CASSSPGRILYEQYF. The CDR3 nucleotides read TGTGCCAGCAGTTCCCCGGGACGGATCCTCTACGAGCAGTACTTC.

The chain recombines TRBV12-3 or TRBV12-4 with TRBJ2-3; D possibly uses TRBD1 or TRBD2 (5 bases each). This CDR3 has 16 amino acids. Trimming stripped 2 bases from V and 4 bases from J, with 16 bases between. This CDR3 is CASSLYRGPRPDTQYF. The CDR3 DNA is TGTGCCAGCAGTTTATACCGGGGCCCGAGGCCAGATACGCAGTATTTT.

The sample holds many counts of this clonotype. The rearrangement uses TRBV12-3 or TRBV12-4 and TRBJ2-1; TRBD2 agrees at 10 bases. This CDR3 is 15 amino acids long. V shed 1 base and J 3 bases; nucleotides not matched to a gene: 0. The CDR3 DNA reads as TGTGCCAGCAGTTTAGGGACTAGCGGCTACAATGAGCAGTTCTTC. This translates into CASSLGTSGYNEQFF.